This T cell receptor beta chain emerged from a study of blood T cell repertoires in COVID-19. Across the whole study: From the United States, Italy and Spain came samples of acute and convalescent COVID-19. PBMCs, B-cell-depleted T cells, or T cells provided the cDNA or gDNA that made up the material.

Libraries were prepared by immunoSEQ multiplex PCR; TCRdb keeps only in-frame clonotypes and omits some of them. The data contain 72,000 or so clones, 82% of them singletons. The V and J ends lost 6 bases and 7 bases respectively, with 10 bases between them. The CDR3 length is 12 residues. Germline-derived CDR1 and CDR2 are KGHSH and LQKENI. V is TRBV18 and J is TRBJ2-1; D gene unclear. This clonotype was obtained from an elderly man with active COVID-19. Material: peripheral blood. For the CDR3, the DNA is TGTGCCAGCTCTCGACTGTTGAATGAGCAGTTCTTC. Translated: CASSRLLNEQFF.